These 27 T cell receptor beta chains were all obtained from the same sample, sequenced in a study of T cell responses to AZD1222 COVID-19 vaccine. Method: immunoSEQ multiplex PCR; TCRdb's copy keeps in-frame clones and lacks some. The sample lists fewer than 100,000 clones; around 90% were seen once. Source: peripheral blood, taken on day 0 of AZD1222 vaccination. All receptors come from an adult in good health.

The CDR3 is CASSLTDRSSYNEQFF. Here the CDR3 DNA reads TGCGCCAGCAGTCTTACGGACAGGTCATCCTACAATGAGCAGTTCTTC. V and J are TRBV4-1 and TRBJ2-1; 7 bases line up with TRBD1. Germline CDR1 MGHRA, CDR2 YSYEKL. The CDR3 consists of 16 residues. J lost 1 base, V lost 6 bases, and 9 bases had no gene match.

The chain is built from TRBV30 and TRBJ2-2, with D hard to call. Trimming took off 3 bases at V and 3 bases at J, with 8 bases between the two ends. Germline CDR1 GTSNPN, CDR2 SVGIG (reference sequence). CDR3 size: 13 residues. This CDR3 reads CAWSLQYTGELFF. The CDR3 DNA follows: TGTGCCTGGAGCCTTCAGTACACCGGGGAGCTGTTTTTT.

The V call is TRBV11-3, the J call TRBJ2-5; D is ambiguous. Germline CDR1 SGHNT, CDR2 YENEEA. The V and J ends lost 5 bases and 4 bases respectively, with 5 bases between them. This CDR3 comprises 11 residues. The CDR3: CASSTGETQYF. The CDR3 DNA sequence: TGTGCCAGCAGCACTGGAGAGACCCAGTACTTC. Filled out from reference TRBV11-3 and TRBJ2-5, the complete variable domain reads EAGVVQSPRYKIIEKKQPVAFWCNPISGHNTLYWYLQNLGQGPELLIRYENEEAVDDSQLPKDRFSAERLKGVDSTLKIQPAELGDSAVYLCASSTGETQYFGPGTRLLVL.

This sequence joins TRBV2 and TRBJ2-7; 7 positions agree with TRBD1. Germline assignment: CDR1 SNHLY and CDR2 FYNNEI. This CDR3 is built from 15 residues. The V segment lost 6 bases and the J segment 3 bases; nucleotides outside the gene matches: 11. This CDR3 reads CASRVWDSKVYEQYF. The CDR3 nucleotides are TGTGCCAGCAGAGTATGGGACAGTAAGGTCTACGAGCAGTACTTC.

V and J are TRBV6-6 and TRBJ2-3; D possibly corresponds to TRBD1 (5 bases). This CDR3 spans 16 amino acids. Between the trimmed V and J ends, which lost 0 bases and 2 bases, there was a span of 12 bases. In germline, CDR1 is MNHNY, CDR2 SVGAGI (reference sequence). CDR3 in DNA: TGTGCCAGCAGTTACTCGACTGGGGCGCCCACAGATACGCAGTATTTT. This translates into CASSYSTGAPTDTQYF.

This sequence joins TRBV4-2 and TRBJ1-4, with TRBD1 identical over 8 bases. The germline V gene encodes CDR1 LGHNA and CDR2 YNFKEQ. This CDR3 spans 16 amino acids. The trim removed 0 bases at V and 8 bases at J, leaving 8 bases unmatched. The CDR3: CASSQEFGQGGEKLFF. CDR3 in DNA: TGTGCCAGCAGCCAAGAATTCGGACAGGGCGGGGAAAAACTGTTTTTT.

The chain is built from TRBV5-1 and TRBJ2-7, with 13 bases matching TRBD2. The CDR3 loop spans 16 amino acids. J gave up 5 bases and V 4 bases, and 9 bases lay outside the gene matches. The V gene's germline CDR1 is SGHRS and CDR2 YFSETQ. The CDR3 coding sequence is TGCGCCAGCAGCCCACTAGCGGGAGGGCCGGGGAACGAGCAGTACTTC. It is translated as CASSPLAGGPGNEQYF.

This clone appeared once. This rearrangement joins TRBV7-2 to TRBJ2-3, with D uncertain. V was trimmed by 2 bases and J by 4 bases, leaving 10 bases between them. CDR3 length: 14 residues. In germline, CDR1 is SGHTA, CDR2 FQGNSA. The CDR3 is CASSLRPYADTQYF. The CDR3 DNA follows: TGTGCCAGCAGCTTACGACCCTACGCAGATACGCAGTATTTT.

V gene TRBV24-1 combines with J gene TRBJ2-1; 9 bases map to TRBD1. Trimming took 6 bases from V and 9 from J; bases not matched to a gene: 2. Germline V lookup: CDR1 KGHDR, CDR2 SFDVKD. The CDR3 runs to 12 residues. DNA for the CDR3: TGTGCCACCAGTACAGGGGGCTTTGAGCAGTTCTTC. As protein: CATSTGGFEQFF.

The rearrangement uses TRBV6-5 and TRBJ1-6; D is unresolved. The V end was cut by 6 bases, the J end by 7 bases, with 7 bases between. The CDR3 contains 12 residues. Germline V gene sequence: CDR1 MNHEY, CDR2 SVGAGI. In DNA, the CDR3 is TGTGCCAGCAGAATAGGGAATTCACCCCTCCACTTT. Its protein product is CASRIGNSPLHF.

The V call is TRBV28, the J call TRBJ2-7; D may be TRBD1 or TRBD2 (5 bases each). The germline gives CDR1 MDHEN, CDR2 SYDVKM. V dropped 5 bases and J dropped 2 bases, with 13 bases sitting between them. This CDR3 is built from 14 residues. CDR3 loop: CASSRDGFAYEQYF. CDR3 bases: TGTGCCAGCAGTCGGGACGGATTCGCCTACGAGCAGTACTTC.

The V gene is TRBV9, the J gene TRBJ2-2, with a possible D match to TRBD2 (6 bases). In germline, CDR1 is SGDLS, CDR2 YYNGEE. This CDR3 is built from 14 residues. The V and J ends lost 0 bases and 5 bases respectively, with 8 bases between them. The CDR3, as DNA: TGTGCCAGCAGCGTAGACGGAGGGACCGGGGAGCTGTTTTTT. Its protein product is CASSVDGGTGELFF.

This clone was seen a single time. The chain is built from TRBV19 and TRBJ1-4; TRBD1 is a possible D gene (5 bases). Germline CDR1 LNHDA, CDR2 SQIVND (reference sequence). The CDR3 length is 15 residues. With 6 bases removed from V and 0 bases from J, the gap between germline ends came to 11 bases. CDR3 bases: TGTGCCAGTAGGGGGACGGCTACAACTAATGAAAAACTGTTTTTT. Amino acid sequence: CASRGTATTNEKLFF.

The genes are TRBV11-2 and TRBJ1-3; D is uncertain. There are 15 residues in the CDR3. CDR1 and CDR2 from the germline V gene are SGHAT and FQNNGV. V was shortened by 6 bases and J by 2 bases, with 14 bases between the two germline ends. The chain's CDR3 is CASSSSAVPGNTIYF. The DNA for the CDR3 is TGTGCCAGCAGTAGTAGTGCTGTTCCTGGAAACACCATATATTTT.

V usage is TRBV9 and J usage is TRBJ1-2, with no clear D. The CDR3 has 15 residues. Deletions cut 0 bases from V and 5 bases from J, with 14 bases between. Germline CDR1 reads SGDLS; CDR2 reads YYNGEE. The CDR3 is CASSVEISGKYGYTF. For the CDR3, the DNA is TGTGCCAGCAGCGTAGAGATTTCGGGGAAGTATGGCTACACCTTC.

The V and J genes are TRBV6-6 and TRBJ2-3; 11 nucleotides line up with TRBD2. The CDR3 runs 19 residues. The V segment lost 5 bases and the J segment 5 bases; nucleotides outside the gene matches: 18. Germline values: CDR1 MNHNY, CDR2 SVGAGI (reference sequence). CDR3 in amino acids: CASSRDTLAGGPRRDTQYF. The CDR3 DNA reads TGTGCCAGCAGTCGGGACACTTTAGCGGGAGGGCCTAGACGAGATACGCAGTATTTT.

V is TRBV11-2 and J is TRBJ2-7; 7 bases fit TRBD2. CDR1 is SGHAT, CDR2 FQNNGV, per germline. Trimming at V came to 5 bases and at J to 7 bases, leaving 23 bases not matched to a gene. The CDR3 spans 18 residues. CDR3 region: CASSASPARTAGSREQYF. CDR3 coding DNA: TGTGCCAGCAGCGCTAGCCCCGCCCGAACAGCGGGATCCCGGGAGCAGTACTTC. The entire variable domain, with the rest obtained from reference TRBV11-2 and TRBJ2-7, is as follows: EAGVAQSPRYKIIEKRQSVAFWCNPISGHATLYWYQQILGQGPKLLIQFQNNGVVDDSQLPKDRFSAERLKGVDSTLKIQPAKLEDSAVYLCASSASPARTAGSREQYFGPGTRLTVT.

V is TRBV27 and J is TRBJ2-5, with 9 bases lining up with TRBD1. V shed 6 bases and J 2 bases; nucleotides not matched to a gene: 7. CDR3 size: 15 residues. CDR1 is MNHEY and CDR2 is SMNVEV in the germline V gene (reference sequence). CDR3 DNA sequence: TGTGCCAGCAGGGACCTGGGACAGGGACAAGAGACCCAGTACTTC. It yields the protein CASRDLGQGQETQYF.

The chain has TRBV23-1 and TRBJ1-1; a weak D match, TRBD1 (6 bases). TRBV23-1 is assigned to the ORF class and has an uncertain function. CDR3 length equals 18 residues. V shed 8 bases and J shed 1 base, with 26 bases lying between them. For the CDR3, the DNA is TGCGCCAGCGGGGGCAGGTTCCTCTCCATCCTAAAGAACACTGAAGCTTTCTTT. As protein: CASGGRFLSILKNTEAFF.

The rearrangement uses TRBV21-1 and TRBJ1-4; the table's D call, TRBD1, was not checked against the DNA. TRBV21-1 counts as a pseudogene. The CDR3 is 14 residues long. CDR3 loop: CASSIYRIKGKLFF. Written as DNA, the CDR3 is TGTGCCAGCAGCATCTACAGGATAAAGGGGAAGCTGTTTTTT.

V is TRBV6-5 and J is TRBJ2-1; 10 bases fit TRBD2. CDR1 and CDR2 from the germline V gene are MNHEY and SVGAGI. The CDR3 has 14 residues. Germline trimming cut 6 bases from V and 6 bases from J; bases unmatched to any gene: 5. CDR3 sequence (DNA): TGTGCCAGCAGCGGTCAGCGGGGGGGCAATGAGCAGTTCTTC. Translation gives CASSGQRGGNEQFF.

This clone was detected once. The chain uses TRBV19 and TRBJ1-1; D is perhaps TRBD1 (5 bases). Germline V CDR1 and CDR2: LNHDA, SQIVND (reference sequence). Between the trimmed V and J ends, which lost 3 bases and 1 base, there was a span of 12 bases. CDR3 length: 15 residues. In DNA form, the CDR3 reads TGTGCCAGTAGTATCGGCCAGGGATCGAACACTGAAGCTTTCTTT. The encoded protein is CASSIGQGSNTEAFF.

The genes are TRBV7-2 and TRBJ1-2; D is ambiguous. Trimming stripped 1 base from V and 1 base from J, with 10 bases between. Per germline, CDR1 SGHTA and CDR2 FQGNSA. This CDR3 is 15 amino acids long. DNA for the CDR3: TGTGCCAGCAGCTTAGGAACAAAAGATAACTATGGCTACACCTTC. This sequence encodes CASSLGTKDNYGYTF.

The chain is built from TRBV30 and TRBJ2-7, with D possibly TRBD1 on 5 matching bases. The CDR3 contains 10 residues. Germline loops: CDR1 GTSNPN, CDR2 SVGIG (reference sequence). CDR3 in DNA: TGTGGTATGGGGCGCTACGAGCAGTACTTC. Its translation is CGMGRYEQYF.

The V gene is TRBV6-5, the J gene TRBJ2-3, with 7 bases fitting TRBD2. CDR1 and CDR2 from the germline V gene are MNHEY and SVGAGI. This CDR3 is 15 amino acids long. J lost 2 bases, V lost 0 bases, and 2 bases had no gene match. CDR3 region: CASSYSGTITDTQYF. The CDR3 region has the DNA TGTGCCAGCAGTTACTCGGGGACTATCACAGATACGCAGTATTTT.

The chain couples TRBV6-2 or TRBV6-3 to TRBJ1-4; TRBD1 is a possible D gene (5 bases). V gave up 5 bases and J gave up 0 bases, with 7 bases separating them. The CDR3 loop spans 14 amino acids. Germline CDR1 reads MNHEY; CDR2 reads SVGEGT. The CDR3 here is CASSTGATNEKLFF. As DNA, the CDR3 is TGTGCCAGCAGTACAGGAGCAACTAATGAAAAACTGTTTTTT.

The gene calls are TRBV30 and TRBJ2-2; unclear D gene. This CDR3 comprises 15 residues. Germline assignment: CDR1 GTSNPN and CDR2 SVGIG (reference sequence). Deletions cut 0 bases from V and 0 bases from J, with 8 bases between. CDR3 loop: CAWSVLQSNTGELFF. In DNA, the CDR3 is TGTGCCTGGAGTGTACTACAGTCGAACACCGGGGAGCTGTTTTTT.